This TCR beta chain emerged from a study of blood T cells in healthy people across ages. Primers used in a second PCR of about 6 to 11 cycles were a sample-barcoded 5' primer and a J-beta primer mix. TCRdb passed the 5' RACE reads through MiXCR, listing each CDR3 protein once. The sample lists about 1.5 million distinct CDR3 sequences, 42% seen once, with 7.9% in the top ten. In germline, CDR1 is SGHDT, CDR2 YYEEEE. Trimming stripped 4 bases from V and 2 bases from J, with 14 bases between. The CDR3 has 15 amino acids. Sequences were obtained from blood. The receptor comes from a woman younger than 30 in good health. V gene TRBV5-6 combines with J gene TRBJ2-3, with D perhaps matching TRBD1 (6 bases). The CDR3, as DNA: TGTGCCAGCAGCGGCCGGGACATAAACACAGATACGCAGTATTTT. It yields the protein CASSGRDINTDTQYF.